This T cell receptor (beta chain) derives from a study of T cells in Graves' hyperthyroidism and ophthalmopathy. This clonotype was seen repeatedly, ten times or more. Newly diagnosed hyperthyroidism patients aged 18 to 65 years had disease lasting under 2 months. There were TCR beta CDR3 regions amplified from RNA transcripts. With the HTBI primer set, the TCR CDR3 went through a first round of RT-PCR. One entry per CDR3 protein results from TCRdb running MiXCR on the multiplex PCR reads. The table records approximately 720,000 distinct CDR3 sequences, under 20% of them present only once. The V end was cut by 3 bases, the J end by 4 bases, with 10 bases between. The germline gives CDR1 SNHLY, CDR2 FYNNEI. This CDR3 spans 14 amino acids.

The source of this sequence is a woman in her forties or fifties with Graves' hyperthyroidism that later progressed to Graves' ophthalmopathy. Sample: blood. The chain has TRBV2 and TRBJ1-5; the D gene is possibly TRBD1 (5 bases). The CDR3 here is CASSDSRANQPQHF. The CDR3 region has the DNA TGTGCCAGCAGTGATTCCAGGGCAAATCAGCCCCAGCATTTT. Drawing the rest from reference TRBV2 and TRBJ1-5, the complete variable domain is EPEVTQTPSHQVTQMGQEVILRCVPISNHLYFYWYRQILGQKVEFLVSFYNNEISEKSEIFDDQFSVERPDGSNFTLKIRSTKLEDSAMYFCASSDSRANQPQHFGDGTRLSIL.